One and the same sample provided the 25 T cell receptor beta chains below, sequenced in a study of CD8 T cells in ankylosing spondylitis. Each CDR3 protein is one row after TCRdb ran MiXCR on the 5' RACE reads. The data contain 200,000 to 300,000 distinct CDR3 sequences, approximately 9% of them singletons. The sample consisted of blood, either unsorted or a sorted T cell fraction (not recorded which). These receptors originate from a male donor with ankylosing spondylitis or in good health (not recorded which).

At least ten counts were recorded for this clonotype. This chain uses TRBV15 with TRBJ1-5; D ambiguous. This CDR3 spans 15 amino acids. Trimming left V 3 bases short and J 2 bases short, with 11 bases between. Germline CDR1 LNHNV, CDR2 YYDKDF (reference sequence). DNA for the CDR3: TGTGCCACCAGCAGTCGGGGAACGGGCAATCAGCCCCAGCATTTT. This codes for CATSSRGTGNQPQHF.

This sequence joins TRBV5-1 and TRBJ2-7, with D possibly being TRBD1 (6 bases). CDR3 size: 12 residues. Trimming took off 3 bases at V and 5 bases at J, with 9 bases between the two ends. Germline lookup yields CDR1 SGHRS and CDR2 YFSETQ. CDR3: CASSSGTNEQYF. The CDR3 coding sequence is TGCGCCAGCAGCTCCGGGACAAACGAGCAGTACTTC.

This clonotype was detected a few times. This chain connects TRBV27 to TRBJ1-6; TRBD1 aligns across 7 bases. The CDR3 contains 15 residues. V lost 3 bases, J lost 6 bases, and 5 bases stayed unmatched. Germline V CDR1 and CDR2: MNHEY, SMNVEV (reference sequence). For the CDR3, the DNA is TGTGCCAGCAGTTTGGTTGGGACAGCTAATTCACCCCTCCACTTT. This codes for CASSLVGTANSPLHF.

The chain uses TRBV23-1 and TRBJ2-4; tentative D call: TRBD1 (6 bases). TRBV23-1 falls under the ORF class, with uncertain function. CDR3 size: 13 residues. Trimming pared 3 bases from V and 9 bases from J, leaving 12 bases between. Written as DNA, the CDR3 is TGCGCCAGCAGTCATTCAGACAGGCCCATTCAGTACTTC. It is translated as CASSHSDRPIQYF.

This clonotype was seen repeatedly, ten times or more. This CDR3 is CASSQERGFSGANVLTF. The CDR3 nucleotides are TGCGCCAGCAGCCAAGAGCGGGGTTTCTCTGGGGCCAACGTCCTGACTTTC. The rearrangement uses TRBV4-3 and TRBJ2-6, with D perhaps TRBD2 (6 bases). The V gene lost 0 bases and the J gene lost 0 bases, with 9 bases spanning the gap. Per germline, CDR1 LGHNA and CDR2 YSLEER. The CDR3 has 17 amino acids.

This clonotype was observed at least ten times. The CDR3 here is CASSILGDREETQYF. CDR3 in DNA: TGTGCCAGCAGCATTTTGGGGGACAGGGAAGAGACCCAGTACTTC. This chain joins TRBV27 and TRBJ2-5; 9 bases fit TRBD1. The germline V gene has CDR1 MNHEY and CDR2 SMNVEV (reference sequence). Trimming cost V 6 bases and J 3 bases; bases outside gene matches: 8. This CDR3 has 15 amino acids.

This clonotype was counted ten times or more. The chain couples TRBV20-1 to TRBJ2-7, with a tentative D call TRBD2 (6 bases). Germline V lookup: CDR1 DFQATT, CDR2 SNEGSKA (reference sequence). The CDR3 is 14 amino acids. The germline V and J ends were trimmed by 0 bases and 2 bases, with 11 bases remaining between them. This CDR3 is CSARDEASAYEQYF. In DNA form, the CDR3 reads TGCAGTGCTAGAGATGAAGCTAGCGCCTACGAGCAGTACTTC.

This clonotype showed up many times. The rearrangement links TRBV20-1 to TRBJ1-1, with D perhaps matching TRBD1 (5 bases). Germline CDR1 reads DFQATT; CDR2 reads SNEGSKA (reference sequence). V was pared by 3 bases and J by 1 base, with 15 bases between. The CDR3 covers 15 residues. The CDR3, as DNA: TGCAGTGCTAGTGGCCCCGAGAGGGGGAACACTGAAGCTTTCTTT. This sequence encodes CSASGPERGNTEAFF.

This clonotype has just a few counts. The V call is TRBV29-1, the J call TRBJ2-2, with a weak D call TRBD1 (5 bases). In germline, CDR1 is SQVTM, CDR2 ANQGSEA. CDR3 size: 14 residues. Trimming removed 4 bases from V and 2 bases from J, with 11 bases in between. CDR3 amino acids: CSVAPGPNTGELFF. The CDR3 DNA reads as TGCAGCGTTGCTCCAGGGCCCAACACCGGGGAGCTGTTTTTT.

This clonotype came up many times. This sequence joins TRBV7-2 and TRBJ1-5; TRBD1 might be the D (6 bases). The CDR3 runs to 15 residues. V lost 6 bases and J 4 bases, leaving 16 bases between the germline ends. The germline CDR1 and CDR2 sequences are SGHTA and FQGNSA. The CDR3 sequence is CASSWAGARNQPQHF. The DNA of the CDR3 is TGTGCCAGCAGTTGGGCGGGGGCGCGGAATCAGCCCCAGCATTTT.

This clonotype was picked up many times. V usage is TRBV6-1 and J usage is TRBJ1-2; no clear D. V lost 5 bases and J 4 bases, leaving 14 bases between the germline ends. The CDR3 spans 14 residues. Germline V gene lookup returns CDR1 MNHNS and CDR2 SASEGT. CDR3 protein: CASSPGSPGYGYTF. The CDR3 region has the DNA TGTGCCAGCAGTCCCGGGTCCCCCGGCTATGGCTACACCTTC.

This clonotype has at least ten counts. The V call is TRBV20-1, the J call TRBJ2-1, with 8 bases identical to TRBD2. The CDR3 sequence is 16 residues long. Germline V gives CDR1 DFQATT, CDR2 SNEGSKA (reference sequence). V shed 0 bases, J shed 2 bases, and the junction held 6 bases outside the gene matches. The CDR3 region has the DNA TGCAGTGCTAGAGATCCCCGGGGGGGGGCCTACAATGAGCAGTTCTTC. It codes for CSARDPRGGAYNEQFF.

The gene calls are TRBV12-3 or TRBV12-4 and TRBJ1-5, with D possibly matching TRBD1 (5 bases). The CDR3 sequence is 15 residues long. The V gene lost 3 bases and the J gene lost 1 base, with 10 bases spanning the gap. The CDR3 DNA reads as TGTGCCAGCAGTTTGTGGCAGGGAAGCAATCAGCCCCAGCATTTT. Encoded protein: CASSLWQGSNQPQHF.

This clonotype was counted at least ten times. The genes are TRBV29-1 and TRBJ2-5, with TRBD2 matching 11 bases. Germline CDR1 and CDR2: SQVTM and ANQGSEA. The CDR3 runs 16 residues. V shed 6 bases and J 3 bases; nucleotides not matched to a gene: 12. CDR3 residues: CSVDHLLAGAKETQYF. The CDR3 DNA is TGCAGCGTCGACCACCTACTAGCGGGAGCGAAAGAGACCCAGTACTTC. Together with reference TRBV29-1 and TRBJ2-5, the CDR3 gives the full variable domain: SAVISQKPSRDICQRGTSLTIQCQVDSQVTMMFWYRQQPGQSLTLIATANQGSEATYESGFVIDKFPISRPNLTFSTLTVSNMSPEDSSIYLCSVDHLLAGAKETQYFGPGTRLLVL.

This clonotype was detected many times. This chain joins TRBV6-2 or TRBV6-3 and TRBJ2-5, with 9 bases aligning to TRBD1. Germline V gene data show CDR1 as MNHEY and CDR2 as SVGEGT. The CDR3 runs to 16 residues. V shed 0 bases, J shed 6 bases, and the junction held 8 bases outside the gene matches. As DNA, the CDR3 is TGTGCCAGCAGTTACTCCGGGACAGGGACGTTAAAGACCCAGTACTTC. Encoded protein: CASSYSGTGTLKTQYF.

At least ten counts were recorded for this clonotype. V usage is TRBV7-2 and J usage is TRBJ1-2; D unclear. The CDR3 extends over 12 amino acids. Per germline, CDR1 SGHTA and CDR2 FQGNSA. V lost 1 base and J 4 bases, leaving 4 bases between the germline ends. CDR3 nucleotide sequence: TGTGCCAGCAGCTTAGGCCCCTATGGCTACACCTTC. Its translation: CASSLGPYGYTF.

This clonotype appeared many times. The chain is built from TRBV12-3 or TRBV12-4 and TRBJ2-7, with D maybe TRBD1 (5 bases). Trimming took off 1 base at V and 5 bases at J, with 18 bases between the two ends. The CDR3 is 16 residues long. In DNA form, the CDR3 reads TGTGCCAGCAGTTTAGGGTCAGGGCTGGAAGGGGACGAGCAGTACTTC. It is translated as CASSLGSGLEGDEQYF.

Many counts were recorded for this clonotype. The gene calls are TRBV20-1 and TRBJ1-2; D not resolved. Trimming shortened V by 3 bases and J by 5 bases, and 13 bases separated the two germline ends. Germline CDR1 and CDR2: DFQATT and SNEGSKA (reference sequence). The CDR3 covers 13 residues. This chain's CDR3 is CSASDNAGYGYTF. CDR3 DNA: TGCAGTGCTAGTGACAATGCAGGATATGGCTACACCTTC.

This clonotype was counted at least ten times. The rearrangement uses TRBV10-3 and TRBJ2-3; no definite D call. The CDR3 is 13 residues long. From germline, CDR1 is ENHRY and CDR2 SYGVKD. V was trimmed by 2 bases and J by 1 base, leaving 4 bases between them. This CDR3 reads CAISERGTDTQYF. The CDR3 nucleotides read TGTGCCATCAGTGAGAGGGGCACAGATACGCAGTATTTT.

This clonotype was recorded many times. The DNA of the CDR3 is TGTGCCAGCTCACGGGGGACAGGGAGTACCTACGAGCAGTACTTC. Translating gives CASSRGTGSTYEQYF. The chain couples TRBV18 to TRBJ2-7; TRBD1 agrees at 9 bases. There are 15 residues in the CDR3. Germline CDR1 is KGHSH and CDR2 is LQKENI. With 4 bases clipped from V and 2 bases from J, the junction kept 6 bases outside the gene matches.

Many counts were recorded for this clonotype. This chain uses TRBV20-1 with TRBJ2-3, with 13 bases aligning to TRBD2. The CDR3 contains 14 residues. Germline CDR1 DFQATT, CDR2 SNEGSKA (reference sequence). Germline trimming cut 3 bases from V and 5 bases from J; bases unmatched to any gene: 2. The CDR3 loop reads CSARTSGGRDTQYF. CDR3 sequence (DNA): TGCAGTGCTAGGACTAGCGGGGGGCGAGATACGCAGTATTTT.

This clonotype showed up many times. One end of the junction fails to match germline, which may point to a read error. V is TRBV5-1 and J is TRBJ2-5, with D tentatively TRBD1 (5 bases). The CDR3 has 12 residues. CDR1 is SGHRS, CDR2 YFSETQ, per germline. CDR3 protein: CASSGHQETQYF. CDR3 nucleotides: TGTGCCAGCAGTGGACATCAAGAGACCCAGTACTTC.

This clonotype was observed many times. The chain combines TRBV20-1 with TRBJ2-1; 8 bases map to TRBD2. The CDR3 runs 16 residues. The germline V gene encodes CDR1 DFQATT and CDR2 SNEGSKA (reference sequence). V lost 2 bases, J lost 0 bases, and 6 bases stayed unmatched. CDR3 DNA: TGCAGTGCTAGACCCCCTGCGGGGGGCTCCTACAATGAGCAGTTCTTC. It is translated as CSARPPAGGSYNEQFF.

This CDR3 reads CASTRDRVEQFF. CDR3 DNA sequence: TGTGCCAGCACCCGGGACAGGGTCGAGCAGTTCTTC. The rearrangement links TRBV12-3 or TRBV12-4 to TRBJ2-1; 9 bases align to TRBD1. V lost 7 bases, J lost 10 bases, and 5 bases stayed unmatched. The CDR3 covers 12 residues.

Of note for this clonotype: One base away lies a much larger clone, so this may be a sequencing read error. The chain carries TRBV2 and TRBJ2-2; TRBD2 might be the D (6 bases). CDR3 length: 15 amino acids. CDR1 is SNHLY, CDR2 FYNNEI, per germline. The CDR3 region has the DNA TGTGCCTGCAGCCAGGCGGGACCGAACACCGGGGAGCTGTTTTTT. Translated, it gives CACSQAGPNTGELFF.